Below, 15 T cell receptor beta chains from the same sample are listed, as sequenced in a study of PD-1 blockade in classical Hodgkin lymphoma. Time point meaning: cycle 4 day 1 (C4D1), after 5 to 7 weeks of nivolumab. Every patient had relapsed following autologous stem cell transplantation, and cohorts differed in brentuximab vedotin exposure. The assay was immunoSEQ multiplex PCR, and TCRdb's table has in-frame clones only and misses some. The table includes 25,000 to 40,000 clones, over 75% detected once. This sample comprised peripheral blood mononuclear cells (PBMCs), obtained before the fourth cycle of nivolumab. These receptors were taken from a human donor with classical Hodgkin lymphoma.

This clone has a single count. The chain links TRBV19 to TRBJ2-7; D unresolved. The CDR3 contains 13 residues. The germline gives CDR1 LNHDA, CDR2 SQIVND (reference sequence). Trimming pared 6 bases from V and 4 bases from J, leaving 13 bases between. The DNA for the CDR3 is TGTGCCAGTAGCCCGGACCTCACATACGAGCAGTACTTC. It codes for CASSPDLTYEQYF.

This clone is judged medium-sized. The chain recombines TRBV5-1 with TRBJ1-2; weak D call: TRBD1 (6 bases). The CDR3 covers 14 residues. The V and J ends lost 4 bases and 4 bases respectively, with 14 bases between them. From germline, CDR1 is SGHRS and CDR2 YFSETQ. CDR3 sequence (DNA): TGCGCCAGCAGCCCACAACAGGGCACCTATGGCTACACCTTC. This translates into CASSPQQGTYGYTF.

The rearrangement joins TRBV21-1 to TRBJ2-3; no DNA check was done on the table's D call, TRBD2. TRBV21-1 represents a pseudogene. CDR3 length equals 18 residues. CDR3: CASSLRGRGGLGADTQYF. CDR3 DNA: TGTGCCAGCAGCTTGCGCGGCAGGGGGGGACTAGGGGCAGATACGCAGTATTTT.

The chain employs TRBV28 and TRBJ2-3; 12 positions agree with TRBD2. Trimming cost V 3 bases and J 7 bases; bases outside gene matches: 11. The CDR3 contains 17 residues. Germline V gives CDR1 MDHEN, CDR2 SYDVKM. The CDR3 here is CASSFGLAGGVRYTQYF. CDR3 nucleotide sequence: TGTGCCAGCAGTTTTGGGCTAGCGGGAGGGGTCAGATATACGCAGTATTTT.

This chain links TRBV30 with TRBJ2-6; 7 nucleotides align to TRBD1. CDR3 length equals 15 residues. Germline lookup yields CDR1 GTSNPN and CDR2 SVGIG (reference sequence). V lost 7 bases to trimming and J lost 0 bases; unmatched junction nucleotides: 6. The CDR3 bases are TGTGCCTCTACAGGGGACCCCTCTGGGGCCAACGTCCTGACTTTC. Translating gives CASTGDPSGANVLTF.

This clone was seen a single time. The chain carries TRBV9 and TRBJ2-1; perhaps TRBD1 as D (5 bases). The CDR3 is 13 amino acids. The V and J ends lost 6 bases and 4 bases respectively, with 11 bases between them. CDR1 and CDR2 (germline): SGDLS, YYNGEE. CDR3 sequence (DNA): TGTGCCAGCACGGACACCCCATACAATGAGCAGTTCTTC. Protein sequence: CASTDTPYNEQFF.

The chain is built from TRBV9 and TRBJ1-4; 10 bases are shared with TRBD1. From germline, CDR1 is SGDLS and CDR2 YYNGEE. CDR3 length: 19 amino acids. V trimming: 3 bases; J trimming: 0 bases; junction bases outside the gene matches: 11. CDR3 DNA sequence: TGTGCCAGCAGCGCGAGGGACAGGGGCAACCCTGCAACTAATGAAAAACTGTTTTTT. Translation: CASSARDRGNPATNEKLFF.

This clone was detected once. The chain links TRBV29-1 to TRBJ1-2, with D perhaps matching TRBD1 (6 bases). Germline loops: CDR1 SQVTM, CDR2 ANQGSEA. The CDR3 extends over 14 amino acids. The CDR3 region has the DNA TGCGCAACCGAGGGACATACCTCTAACTATGGCTACACCTTC. This codes for CATEGHTSNYGYTF.

Only a few counts were recorded for this clone. The CDR3: CASSLGTGNQPQHF. The CDR3 bases are TGTGCCAGCAGCCTCGGGACAGGCAATCAGCCCCAGCATTTT. This rearrangement joins TRBV7-9 to TRBJ1-5, with TRBD1 identical over 7 bases. The J segment lost 2 bases and the V segment lost 5 bases, leaving 3 bases of the junction unmatched. CDR3 size: 14 residues. Germline V gene sequence: CDR1 SEHNR, CDR2 FQNEAQ (reference sequence).

The CDR3 is CSVDGRGLEQYF. The DNA for the CDR3 is TGCAGCGTTGATGGCAGGGGGCTTGAGCAGTACTTC. The chain combines TRBV29-1 with TRBJ2-7; 8 positions agree with TRBD1. The germline gives CDR1 SQVTM, CDR2 ANQGSEA. With V trimmed by 3 bases and J by 7 bases, 5 bases remained unmatched. The CDR3 has 12 amino acids.

The J gene is TRBJ2-6, the V gene TRBV18; 12 bases line up with TRBD1. Germline values: CDR1 KGHSH, CDR2 LQKENI. The CDR3 is 18 residues long. The junction had 7 bases not matched to a gene; V was cut back by 5 bases and J by 2 bases. The CDR3 protein is CASSSYGTGGTGANVLTF. DNA for the CDR3: TGTGCCAGCTCATCATATGGGACAGGGGGCACTGGGGCCAACGTCCTGACTTTC.

This clone was recorded once. The chain uses TRBV9 and TRBJ2-3; tentatively, D is TRBD2 (6 bases). The CDR3 totals 17 residues. The V and J ends lost 4 bases and 4 bases respectively, with 22 bases between them. Per the germline V gene, CDR1 is SGDLS and CDR2 is YYNGEE. The CDR3 coding sequence is TGTGCCAGCAGCAACCGGGACTGGGGTATTCGGGCAGATACGCAGTATTTT. This translates into CASSNRDWGIRADTQYF.

This rearrangement joins TRBV4-2 to TRBJ2-5; the match to TRBD2 covers 15 bases. The CDR3 is made up of 16 amino acids. After removal of 4 bases from V and 2 bases from J, the junction contained 2 bases not matched to a gene. Germline CDR1 is LGHNA and CDR2 is YNFKEQ. DNA of the CDR3: TGTGCCAGCAGCCCCGGGACTAGCGGGGGGCAAGAGACCCAGTACTTC. Its protein product is CASSPGTSGGQETQYF.

The rearrangement links TRBV7-8 to TRBJ1-1, with D perhaps matching TRBD1 (6 bases). Trimming took off 5 bases at V and 0 bases at J, with 10 bases between the two ends. Germline CDR1 reads SGHVS; CDR2 reads FQNEAQ. This CDR3 spans 14 amino acids. CDR3 loop: CASSAGTLNTEAFF. The CDR3 nucleotides read TGTGCCAGCAGCGCCGGGACATTGAACACTGAAGCTTTCTTT.

This sequence joins TRBV5-4 and TRBJ2-1, with a weak D call TRBD2 (6 bases). The V end lost 3 bases, the J end lost 6 bases, and 10 bases lay between the germline ends. Germline V lookup: CDR1 SGHNT, CDR2 YYREEE (reference sequence). The CDR3 has 13 residues. CDR3 nucleotides: TGTGCCAGCAGCTCGCTAGCGTCCAATGAGCAGTTCTTC. It translates to CASSSLASNEQFF.